The rows below give T cell receptor beta chains drawn from one sample of a study of naive and memory T cell subsets. TCRdb independently ran MiXCR on the UMI-ligation and nested PCR reads; one entry per CDR3 protein. The sample consists of over 25,000 distinct CDR3 sequences, roughly 10% of them appearing once. The material sequenced was effector memory CD4+ T cells from blood. Receptor source: a human donor in good health. The CDR3 runs from the conserved cysteine through the conserved F or W. The D gene is left open where the match is weak. Rows give clone size only sometimes, using once, few, many, or a class for an expanded clone.

V: TRBV7-8; D: .; J: TRBJ1-1; size: .; CDR3: CASSFRGGANTEAFF; DNA: TGTGCCAGCAGCTTCCGCGGGGGAGCGAACACTGAAGCTTTCTTT
V: TRBV6-2/TRBV6-3; D: .; J: TRBJ2-1; size: few; CDR3: CASRLDRRDEQFF; DNA: TGTGCCAGCAGATTAGACCGCCGAGATGAGCAGTTCTTC
V: TRBV4-2; D: .; J: TRBJ1-2; size: few; CDR3: CASSLPFYGYTF; DNA: TGTGCCAGCAGCCTCCCCTTCTATGGCTACACCTTC
V: TRBV7-3; D: .; J: TRBJ2-2; size: many; CDR3: CASSSRQGLAATGELFF; DNA: TGTGCCAGCAGCTCCCGGCAGGGGCTAGCGGCCACCGGGGAGCTGTTTTTT
V: TRBV5-1; D: .; J: TRBJ2-7; size: .; CDR3: CASSPSGTTYYEQYF; DNA: TGCGCCAGCAGCCCCTCCGGGACAACTTACTACGAGCAGTACTTC
V: TRBV6-1; D: .; J: TRBJ1-2; size: .; CDR3: CASGDRNYGYTF; DNA: TGTGCCAGCGGGGATAGGAACTATGGCTACACCTTC
V: TRBV7-6; D: .; J: TRBJ2-2; size: many; CDR3: CASSPMNGRTGELFF; DNA: TGTGCCAGCAGCCCGATGAATGGTCGCACCGGGGAGCTGTTTTTT
V: TRBV15; D: .; J: TRBJ2-1; size: few; CDR3: CATSRTDTGTNEQFF; DNA: TGTGCCACCAGCCGCACGGACACGGGCACTAATGAGCAGTTCTTC
V: TRBV24-1; D: TRBD2; J: TRBJ2-5; size: few; CDR3: CATSDFGLARASEETQYF; DNA: TGTGCCACCAGTGATTTTGGACTAGCGAGGGCGTCGGAAGAGACCCAGTACTTC
V: TRBV20-1; D: .; J: TRBJ2-3; size: few; CDR3: CSAVANTDTQYF; DNA: TGCAGCGCCGTGGCGAACACAGATACGCAGTATTTT
V: TRBV7-7; D: .; J: TRBJ2-2; size: many; CDR3: CASSSSVNTGELFF; DNA: TGTGCTAGCAGCTCTAGCGTAAACACCGGGGAGCTGTTTTTT
V: TRBV19; D: TRBD1; J: TRBJ2-1; size: .; CDR3: CASSNDRGGYNEQFF; DNA: TGTGCCAGTAGTAACGACAGGGGGGGGTACAATGAGCAGTTCTTC
V: TRBV6-2/TRBV6-3; D: .; J: TRBJ1-5; size: .; CDR3: CASSYINSNQPQHF; DNA: TGTGCCAGCAGTTACATAAATAGCAATCAGCCCCAGCATTTT
V: TRBV20-1; D: TRBD1; J: TRBJ1-4; size: few; CDR3: CSAIGTGVEEKLFF; DNA: TGCAGTGCTATAGGGACAGGGGTTGAGGAAAAACTGTTTTTT
V: TRBV3-1; D: .; J: TRBJ2-4; size: many; CDR3: CASSQDVGLVDKNIQYF; DNA: TGTGCCAGCAGCCAAGATGTCGGTTTGGTAGACAAAAACATTCAGTACTTC
V: TRBV20-1; D: .; J: TRBJ2-1; size: .; CDR3: CSAGIPRGRSADEQFF; DNA: TGCAGTGCTGGAATCCCTCGCGGTAGATCGGCCGATGAGCAGTTCTTC
V: TRBV12-3/TRBV12-4; D: .; J: TRBJ1-5; size: .; CDR3: CASSKSGASNQPQHF; DNA: TGTGCCAGCAGCAAATCAGGAGCTAGCAATCAGCCCCAGCATTTT
V: TRBV4-3; D: .; J: TRBJ1-6; size: many; CDR3: CASSQAYNSPLHF; DNA: TGCGCCAGCAGCCAAGCATATAATTCACCCCTCCACTTT
V: TRBV24-1; D: .; J: TRBJ2-3; size: .; CDR3: CATSELRTGATDTQYF; DNA: TGTGCCACCAGTGAACTACGGACCGGGGCCACAGATACGCAGTATTTT
V: TRBV18; D: .; J: TRBJ1-2; size: .; CDR3: CASSPYAGNYGYTF; DNA: TGTGCCAGCTCACCATACGCGGGGAACTATGGCTACACCTTC